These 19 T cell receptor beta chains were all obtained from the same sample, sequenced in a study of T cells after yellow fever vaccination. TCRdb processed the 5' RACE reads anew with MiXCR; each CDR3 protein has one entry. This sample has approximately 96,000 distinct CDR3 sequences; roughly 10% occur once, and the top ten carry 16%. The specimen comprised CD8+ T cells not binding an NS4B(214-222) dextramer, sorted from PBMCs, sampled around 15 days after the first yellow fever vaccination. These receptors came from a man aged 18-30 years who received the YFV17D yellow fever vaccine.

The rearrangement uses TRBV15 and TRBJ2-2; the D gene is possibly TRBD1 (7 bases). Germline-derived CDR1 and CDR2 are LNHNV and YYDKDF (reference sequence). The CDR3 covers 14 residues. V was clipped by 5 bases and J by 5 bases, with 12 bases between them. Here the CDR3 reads CATSPQGGTGELFF. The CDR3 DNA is TGTGCCACCAGCCCGCAGGGGGGAACCGGGGAGCTGTTTTTT.

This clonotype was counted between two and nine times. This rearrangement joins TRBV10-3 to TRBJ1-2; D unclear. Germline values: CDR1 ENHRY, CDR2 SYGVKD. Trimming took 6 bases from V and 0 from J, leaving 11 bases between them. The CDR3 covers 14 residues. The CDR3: CAIRSSGSNYGYTF. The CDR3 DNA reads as TGTGCCATCAGATCCTCGGGGTCTAACTATGGCTACACCTTC.

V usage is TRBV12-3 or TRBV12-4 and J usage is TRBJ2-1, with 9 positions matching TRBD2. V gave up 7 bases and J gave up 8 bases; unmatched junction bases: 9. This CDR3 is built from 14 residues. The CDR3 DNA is TGTGCCAGCACCTTTAGCGGGGGATCGGATGAGCAGTTCTTC. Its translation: CASTFSGGSDEQFF.

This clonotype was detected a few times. The CDR3 loop is CAAGGGKNIQYF. CDR3 nucleotides: TGTGCCGCAGGGGGAGGCAAAAACATTCAGTACTTC. V is TRBV2 and J is TRBJ2-4; possibly TRBD1 for D (7 bases). CDR1 and CDR2 (germline): SNHLY, FYNNEI. The CDR3 covers 12 residues. V was clipped by 11 bases and J by 3 bases, with 11 bases between them.

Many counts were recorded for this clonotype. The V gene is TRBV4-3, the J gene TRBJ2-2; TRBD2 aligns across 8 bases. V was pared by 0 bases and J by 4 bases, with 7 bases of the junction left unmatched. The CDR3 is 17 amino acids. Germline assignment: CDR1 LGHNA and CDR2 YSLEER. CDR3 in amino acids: CASSQDGMLAGTGELFF. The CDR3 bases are TGCGCCAGCAGCCAAGATGGGATGCTAGCGGGCACCGGGGAGCTGTTTTTT.

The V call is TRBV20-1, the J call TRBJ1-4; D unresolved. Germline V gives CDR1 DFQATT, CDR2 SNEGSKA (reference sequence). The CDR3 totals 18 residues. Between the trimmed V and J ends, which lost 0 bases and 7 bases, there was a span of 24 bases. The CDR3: CSARDRMTSMGLGEKLFF. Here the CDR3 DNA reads TGCAGTGCTAGAGATAGGATGACCTCGATGGGTTTAGGTGAAAAACTGTTTTTT.

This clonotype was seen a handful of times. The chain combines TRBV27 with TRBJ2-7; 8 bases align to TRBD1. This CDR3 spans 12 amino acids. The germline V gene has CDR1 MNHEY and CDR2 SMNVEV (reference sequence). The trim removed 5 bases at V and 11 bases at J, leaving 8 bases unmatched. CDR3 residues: CASSHGQGTEYF. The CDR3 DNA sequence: TGTGCCAGCAGTCACGGACAGGGTACCGAGTACTTC.

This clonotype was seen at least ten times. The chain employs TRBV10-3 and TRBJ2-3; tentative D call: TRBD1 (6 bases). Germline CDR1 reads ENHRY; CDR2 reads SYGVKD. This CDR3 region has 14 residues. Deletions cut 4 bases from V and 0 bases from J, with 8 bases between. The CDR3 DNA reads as TGTGCCATCAGTGGGACAGATAGCACAGATACGCAGTATTTT. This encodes CAISGTDSTDTQYF.

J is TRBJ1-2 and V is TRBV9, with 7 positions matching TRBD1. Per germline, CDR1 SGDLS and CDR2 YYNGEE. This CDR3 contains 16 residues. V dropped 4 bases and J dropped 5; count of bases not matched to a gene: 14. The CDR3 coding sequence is TGTGCCAGCAGCTCCACTCGGGACAGCCTCTGGTATGGCTACACCTTC. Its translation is CASSSTRDSLWYGYTF.

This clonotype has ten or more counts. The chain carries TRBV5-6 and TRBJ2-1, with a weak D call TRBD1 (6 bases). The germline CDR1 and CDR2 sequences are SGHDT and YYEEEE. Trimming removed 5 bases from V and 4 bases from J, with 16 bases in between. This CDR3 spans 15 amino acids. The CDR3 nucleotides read TGTGCCAGCAGACTTCGGGACACCCTGTACAATGAGCAGTTCTTC. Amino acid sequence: CASRLRDTLYNEQFF. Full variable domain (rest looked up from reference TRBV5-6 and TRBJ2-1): DAGVTQSPTHLIKTRGQQVTLRCSPKSGHDTVSWYQQALGQGPQFIFQYYEEEERQRGNFPDRFSGHQFPNYSSELNVNALLLGDSALYLCASRLRDTLYNEQFFGPGTRLTVL.

The CDR3 protein is CASSSYRDSKEIQFF. The CDR3 DNA follows: TGTGCCAGCAGCTCCTACCGGGACTCGAAAGAGATACAGTTCTTC. The rearrangement links TRBV7-8 to TRBJ2-1; D is possibly TRBD2 (6 bases). The CDR3 is made up of 15 amino acids. The ends were cut back, 4 bases at V and 13 bases at J, with 23 bases in the middle. Germline loops: CDR1 SGHVS, CDR2 FQNEAQ.

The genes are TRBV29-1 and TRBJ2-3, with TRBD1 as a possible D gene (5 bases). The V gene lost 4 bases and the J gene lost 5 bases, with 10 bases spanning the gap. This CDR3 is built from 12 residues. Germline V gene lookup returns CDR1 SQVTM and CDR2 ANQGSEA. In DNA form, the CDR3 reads TGCAGCGTTGGGCAGGGTGGAGATACGCAGTATTTT. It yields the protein CSVGQGGDTQYF.

CDR3 nucleotides: TGTGCCAGCAGCTTAGCGAAGACTAGCGGGGGCGGGAATGAGCAGTTCTTC. Translating it yields CASSLAKTSGGGNEQFF. This chain joins TRBV7-2 and TRBJ2-1; 12 bases map to TRBD2. V trimming: 0 bases; J trimming: 7 bases; junction bases outside the gene matches: 7. This CDR3 is 17 amino acids long. Germline values: CDR1 SGHTA, CDR2 FQGNSA.

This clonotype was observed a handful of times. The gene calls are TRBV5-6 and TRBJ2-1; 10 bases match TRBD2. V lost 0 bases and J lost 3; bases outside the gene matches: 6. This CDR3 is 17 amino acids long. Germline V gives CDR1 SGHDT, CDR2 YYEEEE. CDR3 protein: CASSLEAGGIFYNEQFF. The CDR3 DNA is TGTGCCAGCAGCTTGGAAGCGGGGGGGATTTTCTACAATGAGCAGTTCTTC.

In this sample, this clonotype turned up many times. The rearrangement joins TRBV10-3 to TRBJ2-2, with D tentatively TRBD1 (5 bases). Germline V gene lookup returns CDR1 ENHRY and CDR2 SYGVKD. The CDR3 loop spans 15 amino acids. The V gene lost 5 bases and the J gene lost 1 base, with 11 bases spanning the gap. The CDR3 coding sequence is TGTGCCATCAGTTACAGGCCTTTGAACACCGGGGAGCTGTTTTTT. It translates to CAISYRPLNTGELFF.

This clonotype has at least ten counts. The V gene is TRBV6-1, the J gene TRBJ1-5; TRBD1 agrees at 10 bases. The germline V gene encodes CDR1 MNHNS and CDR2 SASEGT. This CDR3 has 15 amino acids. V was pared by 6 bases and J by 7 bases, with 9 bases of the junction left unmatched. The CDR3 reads CASSRGTGASQPQHF. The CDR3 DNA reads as TGTGCCAGCAGCCGCGGGACAGGGGCTAGCCAGCCCCAGCATTTT.

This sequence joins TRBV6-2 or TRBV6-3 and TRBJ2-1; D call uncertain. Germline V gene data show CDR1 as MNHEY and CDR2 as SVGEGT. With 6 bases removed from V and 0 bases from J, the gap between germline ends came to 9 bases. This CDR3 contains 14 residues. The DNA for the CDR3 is TGTGCCAGCAGAGGACCGAGCTCCTACAATGAGCAGTTCTTC. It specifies CASRGPSSYNEQFF.

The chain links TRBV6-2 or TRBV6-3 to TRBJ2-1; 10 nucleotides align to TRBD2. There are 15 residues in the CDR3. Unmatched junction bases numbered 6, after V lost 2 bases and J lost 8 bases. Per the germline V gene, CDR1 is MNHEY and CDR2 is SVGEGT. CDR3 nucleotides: TGTGCCAGCAGTTACCTCCAGCGGGGGGGTGATGAGCAGTTCTTC. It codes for CASSYLQRGGDEQFF.

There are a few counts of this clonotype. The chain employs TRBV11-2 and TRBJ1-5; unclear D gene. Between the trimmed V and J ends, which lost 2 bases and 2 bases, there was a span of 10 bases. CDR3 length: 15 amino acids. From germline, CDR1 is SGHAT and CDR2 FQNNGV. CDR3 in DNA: TGTGCCAGCAGCTTAAGCCCTCCGGGCAATCAGCCCCAGCATTTT. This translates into CASSLSPPGNQPQHF.